Presented here are 30 T cell receptor beta chains from one specimen sequenced in a study of blood T cell repertoires in COVID-19. Some clones are missing from TCRdb's copy, which holds only in-frame ones; the method was immunoSEQ multiplex PCR. Of 120,000 or so clones listed, approximately 79% are singletons. The sample consisted of peripheral blood. These receptors originate from a man aged 45-65 years with acute or convalescent COVID-19.

J is TRBJ2-2 and V is TRBV3-1 (or the pseudogene TRBV3-2); 12 bases fit TRBD2. J lost 0 bases, V lost 4 bases, and 0 bases had no gene match. CDR3 size: 16 residues. Germline V gene sequence: CDR1 LGHDT, CDR2 YNNKEL (reference sequence). As DNA, the CDR3 is TGTGCCAGCAGCCGACTAGCGGGAGCGAACACCGGGGAGCTGTTTTTT. Translating it yields CASSRLAGANTGELFF.

The chain links TRBV7-2 to TRBJ2-5; D might be TRBD1 (5 bases). Between the trimmed V and J ends, which lost 5 bases and 3 bases, there was a span of 10 bases. Germline V CDR1 and CDR2: SGHTA, FQGNSA. This CDR3 is 13 amino acids long. The CDR3 here is CASSVGREETQYF. The CDR3 DNA follows: TGTGCCAGCAGCGTTGGCAGGGAAGAGACCCAGTACTTC.

V usage is TRBV6-6 and J usage is TRBJ1-1; D is undetermined. Germline CDR1 and CDR2: MNHNY and SVGAGI (reference sequence). The germline V and J ends were trimmed by 4 bases and 6 bases, with 9 bases remaining between them. This CDR3 comprises 12 residues. Here the CDR3 reads CASSFFRAEAFF. In DNA form, the CDR3 reads TGTGCCAGCAGTTTTTTCCGGGCTGAAGCTTTCTTT.

The chain couples TRBV7-4 to TRBJ1-1; TRBD1 is a possible D gene (6 bases). Germline lookup yields CDR1 SGHVT and CDR2 SQSDAQ. The CDR3 extends over 15 amino acids. Trimming cost V 3 bases and J 4 bases, with 15 bases left between them. The CDR3 sequence is CASSFKYRVPTEAFF. In DNA form, the CDR3 reads TGTGCCAGCAGCTTTAAGTACAGGGTGCCCACTGAAGCTTTCTTT.

This chain connects TRBV9 to TRBJ2-5; TRBD1 is a possible D gene (5 bases). The CDR3 is 13 amino acids. From germline, CDR1 is SGDLS and CDR2 YYNGEE. V lost 0 bases, J lost 3 bases, and 6 bases lay in between. The CDR3 nucleotides are TGTGCCAGCAGCGTAGCCAGGGAAGAGACCCAGTACTTC. Protein sequence: CASSVAREETQYF. The full variable domain, its missing parts supplied by reference TRBV9 and TRBJ2-5, is DSGVTQTPKHLITATGQRVTLRCSPRSGDLSVYWYQQSLDQGLQFLIQYYNGEERAKGNILERFSAQQFPDLHSELNLSSLELGDSALYFCASSVAREETQYFGPGTRLLVL.

The V call is TRBV6-5, the J call TRBJ2-1; 7 nucleotides line up with TRBD1. With 6 bases clipped from V and 5 bases from J, the junction kept 10 bases outside the gene matches. Germline CDR1 MNHEY, CDR2 SVGAGI. The CDR3 sequence is 15 residues long. The CDR3 DNA sequence: TGTGCCAGCAGGCTATTGGGACAGTTTGACAATGAGCAGTTCTTC. It is translated as CASRLLGQFDNEQFF.

The chain is built from TRBV27 and TRBJ2-5, with TRBD1 matching over 9 bases. The CDR3 has 13 residues. Trimming at V came to 8 bases and at J to 1 base, leaving 2 bases not matched to a gene. The V gene's germline CDR1 is MNHEY and CDR2 SMNVEV (reference sequence). CDR3 sequence (DNA): TGTGCCAGCGGGACAGGGTCCCAAGAGACCCAGTACTTC. It is translated as CASGTGSQETQYF.

The chain recombines TRBV9 with TRBJ1-6; TRBD1 is a possible D gene (5 bases). Looked up from germline, CDR1 is SGDLS and CDR2 is YYNGEE. The CDR3 is 16 residues long. Deletions cut 1 base from V and 0 bases from J, with 8 bases between. CDR3 sequence: CASSVRGVSYNSPLHF. The CDR3 coding sequence is TGTGCCAGCAGCGTAAGGGGCGTCTCCTATAATTCACCCCTCCACTTT.

With respect to this clone: One end of the junction does not line up with germline, which may come from a read error. The chain recombines TRBV7-8 with TRBJ1-6; weak D call: TRBD1 (6 bases). The CDR3 is 14 residues long. The germline gives CDR1 SGHVS, CDR2 FQNEAQ. CDR3 nucleotide sequence: TGTGCCAGCAGCTTCCGACAGGAGAATTCATCCCTCCACTTT. Translating it yields CASSFRQENSSLHF.

The gene calls are TRBV4-2 and TRBJ2-1, with D unresolved. Trimming shortened V by 1 base and J by 8 bases, and 15 bases separated the two germline ends. CDR1 is LGHNA, CDR2 YNFKEQ, per germline. This CDR3 is 15 amino acids long. CDR3 loop: CASSQGATSSDEQFF. CDR3 sequence (DNA): TGTGCCAGCAGCCAAGGGGCTACCTCCTCCGATGAGCAGTTCTTC.

The chain couples TRBV11-1 to TRBJ2-7; 9 bases align to TRBD1. This CDR3 region has 15 residues. The germline V gene has CDR1 SGHAT and CDR2 FQDESV (reference sequence). V shed 3 bases and J 5 bases; nucleotides not matched to a gene: 8. In DNA, the CDR3 is TGTGCCAGCAGCTTCGCGGACAGGGGTGTCGACGAGCAGTACTTC. Protein sequence: CASSFADRGVDEQYF.

The genes are TRBV19 and TRBJ1-1; D may be TRBD1 (5 bases). CDR1 and CDR2 (germline): LNHDA, SQIVND (reference sequence). Trimming cost V 7 bases and J 7 bases, with 16 bases left between them. There are 13 residues in the CDR3. CDR3 bases: TGTGCCAGTACCGCTACCCCAGGGATTGAAGCTTTCTTT. Amino acid sequence: CASTATPGIEAFF.

V gene TRBV15 combines with J gene TRBJ2-1; 10 positions match TRBD2. Trimming removed 5 bases from V and 2 bases from J; junction bases left unmatched: 3. Per germline, CDR1 LNHNV and CDR2 YYDKDF (reference sequence). CDR3 size: 15 residues. This CDR3 is CATSRTSGPYNEQFF. DNA for the CDR3: TGTGCCACCAGCCGGACTAGCGGACCCTACAATGAGCAGTTCTTC.

V usage is TRBV21-1 and J usage is TRBJ2-7; no DNA check was done on the table's D call, TRBD2. TRBV21-1 is a pseudogene segment. The CDR3 has 14 residues. The CDR3: CASSSPLSSYEQYF. The CDR3 region has the DNA TGTGCCAGCAGTAGCCCACTTAGCTCCTACGAGCAGTACTTC.

The rearrangement joins TRBV7-9 to TRBJ2-2; no firm D call. The germline V and J ends were trimmed by 5 bases and 6 bases, with 13 bases remaining between them. In germline, CDR1 is SEHNR, CDR2 FQNEAQ (reference sequence). This CDR3 is built from 14 residues. Here the CDR3 reads CASSQTSPAGELFF. The CDR3 region has the DNA TGTGCCAGCAGCCAGACATCTCCGGCCGGGGAGCTGTTTTTT.

Here the CDR3 reads CASSRDRDSSPLHF. The CDR3 DNA follows: TGTGCCAGCAGCCGGGACAGGGATAGTTCACCCCTCCACTTT. The V call is TRBV11-2, the J call TRBJ1-6, with 9 nucleotides matching TRBD1. V lost 5 bases, J lost 9 bases, and 5 bases stayed unmatched. This CDR3 spans 14 amino acids. Germline CDR1 and CDR2: SGHAT and FQNNGV.

This clone was found once. The chain has TRBV19 and TRBJ1-1; perhaps TRBD1 as D (6 bases). Deletions cut 5 bases from V and 5 bases from J, with 18 bases between. CDR1 and CDR2 (germline): LNHDA, SQIVND (reference sequence). The CDR3 covers 15 residues. CDR3 region: CASSEQGRERTEAFF. Here the CDR3 DNA reads TGTGCCAGTAGTGAACAGGGACGGGAACGGACTGAAGCTTTCTTT. Based on the CDR3 plus reference TRBV19 and TRBJ1-1, the full variable domain is DGGITQSPKYLFRKEGQNVTLSCEQNLNHDAMYWYRQDPGQGLRLIYYSQIVNDFQKGDIAEGYSVSREKKESFPLTVTSAQKNPTAFYLCASSEQGRERTEAFFGQGTRLTVV.

This clone was picked up a small number of times. The V gene is TRBV11-3, the J gene TRBJ2-5, with 12 nucleotides matching TRBD2. CDR3 size: 14 residues. V lost 5 bases and J lost 5; bases outside the gene matches: 3. Germline assignment: CDR1 SGHNT and CDR2 YENEEA. The CDR3 loop reads CASSVTSGSETQYF. DNA for the CDR3: TGTGCCAGCAGCGTGACTAGCGGGAGTGAGACCCAGTACTTC.

This clone was counted a few times. The genes are TRBV28 and TRBJ1-5; D remains ambiguous. CDR3 length: 16 amino acids. Germline lookup yields CDR1 MDHEN and CDR2 SYDVKM. V was cut by 10 bases and J by 0 bases, with 19 bases left in between. The CDR3 spells CAIQGPGYFSNQPQHF. The CDR3 region has the DNA TGTGCCATCCAAGGCCCGGGTTATTTTAGCAATCAGCCCCAGCATTTT. Based on the CDR3 plus reference TRBV28 and TRBJ1-5, the full variable domain is DVKVTQSSRYLVKRTGEKVFLECVQDMDHENMFWYRQDPGLGLRLIYFSYDVKMKEKGDIPEGYSVSREKKERFSLILESASTNQTSMYLCAIQGPGYFSNQPQHFGDGTRLSIL.

This sequence joins TRBV14 and TRBJ1-1; 10 nucleotides agree with TRBD1. The CDR3 totals 18 residues. V was pared by 2 bases and J by 1 base, with 10 bases of the junction left unmatched. Germline V gene data show CDR1 as SGHDN and CDR2 as FVKESK. This CDR3 reads CASSQLTGGTTKNTEAFF. The DNA for the CDR3 is TGTGCCAGCAGCCAATTGACAGGGGGCACAACTAAGAACACTGAAGCTTTCTTT.

The rearrangement links TRBV14 to TRBJ2-3; 8 bases line up with TRBD1. V was clipped by 6 bases and J by 4 bases; unmatched bases: 9. This CDR3 comprises 15 residues. Germline V gene sequence: CDR1 SGHDN, CDR2 FVKESK. The CDR3 DNA is TGTGCCAGCAGACCCTGGACAGGGCCGCCAGATACGCAGTATTTT. Protein product: CASRPWTGPPDTQYF.

In this sample, this clone turned up once. The chain links TRBV7-9 to TRBJ1-5, with D hard to call. This CDR3 is 14 amino acids long. From germline, CDR1 is SEHNR and CDR2 FQNEAQ (reference sequence). Between the trimmed V and J ends, which lost 3 bases and 0 bases, there was a span of 6 bases. The CDR3 DNA reads as TGTGCCAGCAGCTTCGGGTATAGCAATCAGCCCCAGCATTTT. Its translation: CASSFGYSNQPQHF.

The rearrangement links TRBV11-1 to TRBJ2-5, with D maybe TRBD2 (6 bases). The CDR3 spans 16 residues. Germline CDR1 SGHAT, CDR2 FQDESV (reference sequence). The germline V and J ends were trimmed by 0 bases and 5 bases, with 16 bases remaining between them. In DNA form, the CDR3 reads TGTGCCAGCAGCTTAGCGGCGGGGCCCAAACCGGAGACCCAGTACTTC. Its protein product is CASSLAAGPKPETQYF. The full variable domain, with the rest looked up from reference TRBV11-1 and TRBJ2-5, is EAEVAQSPRYKITEKSQAVAFWCDPISGHATLYWYRQILGQGPELLVQFQDESVVDDSQLPKDRFSAERLKGVDSTLKIQPAELGDSAMYLCASSLAAGPKPETQYFGPGTRLLVL.

J is TRBJ2-3 and V is TRBV5-1; D possibly corresponds to TRBD2 (5 bases). The CDR3 covers 14 residues. CDR1 is SGHRS, CDR2 YFSETQ, per germline. Trimming left V 2 bases short and J 2 bases short, with 9 bases between. The CDR3 DNA reads TGCGCCAGCAGCTTTTACCGGGACACAGATACGCAGTATTTT. Protein sequence: CASSFYRDTDTQYF. Complete variable domain (other parts from reference TRBV5-1 and TRBJ2-3): KAGVTQTPRYLIKTRGQQVTLSCSPISGHRSVSWYQQTPGQGLQFLFEYFSETQRNKGNFPGRFSGRQFSNSRSEMNVSTLELGDSALYLCASSFYRDTDTQYFGPGTRLTVL.

The count of this clone is one. The chain is built from TRBV9 and TRBJ1-6; 10 bases are a match to TRBD1. This CDR3 has 15 residues. CDR1 is SGDLS, CDR2 YYNGEE, per germline. The V segment lost 4 bases and the J segment 8 bases; nucleotides outside the gene matches: 6. CDR3 residues: CASSPRTGGYSPLHF. CDR3 coding DNA: TGTGCCAGCAGCCCAAGGACAGGGGGTTATTCACCCCTCCACTTT.

Here the CDR3 reads CASSSLAGALNEQFF. CDR3 coding DNA: TGCGCCAGCAGCTCGCTAGCGGGAGCTCTCAATGAGCAGTTCTTC. This rearrangement joins TRBV5-1 to TRBJ2-1, with 10 bases matching TRBD2. The germline V gene has CDR1 SGHRS and CDR2 YFSETQ. This CDR3 is built from 15 residues. After removal of 3 bases from V and 6 bases from J, the junction contained 6 bases not matched to a gene.

This chain joins TRBV7-9 and TRBJ1-4; D gene uncertain. This CDR3 is built from 14 residues. Per germline, CDR1 SEHNR and CDR2 FQNEAQ (reference sequence). Trimming removed 2 bases at V and 8 bases at J, with 12 bases between. CDR3 in amino acids: CASSLSHDGEKLFF. Written as DNA, the CDR3 is TGTGCCAGCAGCTTATCCCACGACGGGGAAAAACTGTTTTTT.

The chain carries TRBV27 and TRBJ2-7; D not resolved. This CDR3 spans 13 amino acids. Germline CDR1 and CDR2: MNHEY and SMNVEV (reference sequence). With 2 bases removed from V and 1 base from J, the gap between germline ends came to 6 bases. The CDR3 loop reads CASSLQYSYEQYF. In DNA, the CDR3 is TGTGCCAGCAGTTTACAGTATTCCTACGAGCAGTACTTC.

V usage is TRBV21-1 and J usage is TRBJ2-5; the table names TRBD2, a call not compared with the DNA. TRBV21-1 is recorded as a pseudogene. This CDR3 is built from 16 residues. The CDR3 bases are TGTGCCAGCAGCAAAGGGGTGGGGGGTAAGCAAGAGACCCAGTACTTC. Its protein is CASSKGVGGKQETQYF.

The chain joins TRBV5-1 to TRBJ2-1; 8 bases are a match to TRBD2. The CDR3 totals 15 residues. Germline loops: CDR1 SGHRS, CDR2 YFSETQ. V lost 0 bases and J lost 5; bases outside the gene matches: 4. DNA for the CDR3: TGCGCCAGCAGCTTGGTGAGAGCGGGGGACAATGAGCAGTTCTTC. As protein: CASSLVRAGDNEQFF. Variable domain in full (rest from reference TRBV5-1 and TRBJ2-1): KAGVTQTPRYLIKTRGQQVTLSCSPISGHRSVSWYQQTPGQGLQFLFEYFSETQRNKGNFPGRFSGRQFSNSRSEMNVSTLELGDSALYLCASSLVRAGDNEQFFGPGTRLTVL.